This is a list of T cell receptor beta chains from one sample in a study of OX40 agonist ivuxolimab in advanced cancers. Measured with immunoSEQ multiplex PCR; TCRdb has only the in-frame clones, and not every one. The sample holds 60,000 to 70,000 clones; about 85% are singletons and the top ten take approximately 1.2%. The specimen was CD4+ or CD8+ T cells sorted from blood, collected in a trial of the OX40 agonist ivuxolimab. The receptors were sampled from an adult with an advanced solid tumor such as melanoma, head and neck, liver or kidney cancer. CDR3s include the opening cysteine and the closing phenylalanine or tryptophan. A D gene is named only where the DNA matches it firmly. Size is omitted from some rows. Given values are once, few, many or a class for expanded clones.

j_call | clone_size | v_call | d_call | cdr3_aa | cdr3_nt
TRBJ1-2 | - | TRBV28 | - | CASSTPTGNYGYTF | TGTGCCAGCAGCACCCCAACAGGGAACTATGGCTACACCTTC
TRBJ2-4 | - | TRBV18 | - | CASSQDILAKNIQYF | TGTGCCAGCTCACAGGACATCTTAGCCAAAAACATTCAGTACTTC
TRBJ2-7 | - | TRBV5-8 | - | CASSFGEQYF | TGTGCCAGCAGCTTTGGAGAGCAGTACTTC
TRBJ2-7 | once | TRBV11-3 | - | CASSLGSSEPYEQYF | TGTGCCAGCAGCTTAGGTTCGAGCGAACCCTACGAGCAGTACTTC
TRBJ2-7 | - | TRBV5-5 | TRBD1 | CASSQYPGDSSYEQYF | TGTGCCAGCAGCCAATACCCAGGGGACAGCTCCTACGAGCAGTACTTC
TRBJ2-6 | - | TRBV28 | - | CASSLRVSGANVLTF | TGTGCCAGCAGTTTACGGGTTTCTGGGGCCAACGTCCTGACTTTC
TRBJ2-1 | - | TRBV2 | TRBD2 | CASSREASGGPQQFF | TGTGCCAGCAGTAGAGAAGCTAGCGGGGGCCCACAGCAGTTCTTC
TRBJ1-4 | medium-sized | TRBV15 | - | CATSRDGGPSEKLFF | TGTGCCACCAGCAGAGACGGGGGGCCTAGTGAAAAACTGTTTTTT
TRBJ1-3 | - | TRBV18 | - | CASSLWDRSSGNTIYF | TGTGCCAGCTCACTTTGGGACCGGAGCTCTGGAAACACCATATATTTT
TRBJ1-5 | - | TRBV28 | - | CASRGNNQPQHF | TGTGCCTCCAGGGGTAACAATCAGCCCCAGCATTTT
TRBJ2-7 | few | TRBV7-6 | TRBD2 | CASSFYRGDRPYEQYF | TGTGCCAGCAGCTTTTATCGGGGGGACCGACCCTACGAGCAGTACTTC
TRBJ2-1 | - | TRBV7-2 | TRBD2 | CASSSRTSGSSYNEQFF | TGTGCCAGCAGCTCCCGGACTAGCGGGAGCTCCTACAATGAGCAGTTCTTC
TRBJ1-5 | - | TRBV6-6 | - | CASTQALYQPQHF | TGTGCCAGCACGCAGGCTCTGTATCAGCCCCAGCATTTT
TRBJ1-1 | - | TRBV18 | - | CASSPRRAEDTEAFF | TGTGCCAGCTCACCAAGGAGGGCGGAGGACACTGAAGCTTTCTTT
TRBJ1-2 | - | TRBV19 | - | CASSTGQKIGYTF | TGTGCCAGTAGTACCGGACAGAAGATAGGCTACACCTTC
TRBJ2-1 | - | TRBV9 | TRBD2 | CASSVRGDPLNEQFF | TGTGCCAGCAGCGTACGGGGGGACCCCCTCAATGAGCAGTTCTTC
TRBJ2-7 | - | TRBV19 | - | CASRTGPRVGEQYF | TGTGCCAGTAGAACCGGGCCCCGAGTAGGTGAGCAGTACTTC
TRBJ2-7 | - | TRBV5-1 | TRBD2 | CASSLGAPSGSYEQYF | TGCGCCAGCAGCTTGGGGGCCCCTAGCGGATCCTACGAGCAGTACTTC
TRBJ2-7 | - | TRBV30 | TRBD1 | CAWGGGQGYEQYF | TGTGCCTGGGGGGGCGGACAGGGTTACGAGCAGTACTTC
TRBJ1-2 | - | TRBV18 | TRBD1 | CASSPDGTANYGYTF | TGTGCCAGCTCACCCGACGGGACAGCTAACTATGGCTACACCTTC
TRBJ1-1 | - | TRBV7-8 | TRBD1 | CASSLETGFLTNTEAFF | TGTGCCAGCAGCTTAGAGACAGGGTTCTTGACGAACACTGAAGCTTTCTTT
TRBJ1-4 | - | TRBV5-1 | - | CASSLFAGPSAEKLFF | TGCGCCAGCAGCTTATTTGCAGGCCCTTCCGCGGAAAAACTGTTTTTT
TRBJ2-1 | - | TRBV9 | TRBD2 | CASSKTGGSSYNEQFF | TGTGCCAGCAGCAAAACGGGAGGGAGCTCCTACAATGAGCAGTTCTTC
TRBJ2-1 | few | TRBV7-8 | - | CASSETIGNEQFF | TGTGCCAGCAGCGAAACCATTGGCAATGAGCAGTTCTTC
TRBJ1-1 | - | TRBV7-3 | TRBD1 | CASSLGTANTEAFF | TGTGCCAGCAGCTTAGGGACAGCGAACACTGAAGCTTTCTTT
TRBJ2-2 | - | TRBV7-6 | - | CASSLGQDSISPGELFF | TGTGCCAGCAGCTTAGGACAGGACAGTATTTCCCCCGGGGAGCTGTTTTTT
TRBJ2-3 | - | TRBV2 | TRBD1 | CARQGTGTDTQYF | TGTGCCAGACAGGGGACAGGCACAGATACGCAGTATTTT
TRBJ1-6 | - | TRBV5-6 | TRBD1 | CASSRLQGAWGALHF | TGTGCCAGCAGCCGGCTCCAGGGGGCTTGGGGGGCCCTCCACTTT
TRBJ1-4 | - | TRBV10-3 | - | CAIRDSNEKLFF | TGTGCCATCAGGGACAGCAATGAAAAACTGTTTTTT
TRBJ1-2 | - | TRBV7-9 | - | CASSLDQAGPTGYTF | TGTGCCAGCAGCTTAGATCAGGCAGGGCCGACGGGCTACACCTTC
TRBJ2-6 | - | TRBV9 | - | CASSGQGSGANVLTF | TGTGCCAGCAGCGGCCAGGGTTCTGGGGCCAACGTCCTGACTTTC